This T cell receptor beta chain was captured by sequencing in a study of shared clonotypes between healthy human individuals. Study-wide results and limits: Among a handful of donors, around 5% of naive CD4 clonotypes were found in common.

Germline lookup yields CDR1 KGHSH and CDR2 LQKENI. The CDR3 covers 14 residues. Trimming removed 3 bases at V and 4 bases at J, with 13 bases between. Study processing details: Because ImmunoSEQ provided only junction sequences with no quality scores, the filtering differed. Only in-frame clones appear in the TCRdb table, and some are missing; sequencing was by immunoSEQ multiplex PCR. V and J calls and clone size are copied from that table; D and trimming were computed from the DNA. The sample carries 1 million to 1.3 million clones, around 82% recorded once. In the case of this clone: Its antigen remains unidentified.

This receptor was identified in a man younger than 35 in good health. Some clones in this sample may be carry-over from other donors' samples. Sequencing was carried out using memory CD4+ T cells from PBMCs. Subset: CD45RA-negative fraction. V is TRBV18 and J is TRBJ2-7, with a weak D call TRBD2 (6 bases). The CDR3 DNA is TGTGCCAGCTCACCCGGGGACTCGGGTTACGAGCAGTACTTC. It encodes CASSPGDSGYEQYF.